The 29 T cell receptor beta chains reported below all come from one sample, sequenced in a study of T cell responses to AZD1222 COVID-19 vaccine. The method was immunoSEQ multiplex PCR; TCRdb's version includes in-frame clones alone and lacks a portion of them. The sample holds 100,000 or so clones, around nine tenths seen once. Specimen: peripheral blood, collected 28 days after the second AZD1222 dose. The receptor set was obtained from an adult who received the AZD1222 COVID-19 vaccine.

This chain connects TRBV5-5 to TRBJ2-5; D possibly matches TRBD1 or TRBD2 (6 bases each). V lost 4 bases to trimming and J lost 5 bases, with 18 bases between them. Germline values: CDR1 SGHKS, CDR2 YYEKEE (reference sequence). This CDR3 is 15 amino acids long. As DNA, the CDR3 is TGTGCCAGCAGCCAGGACGTGGGGGCGGGGGAGACCCAGTACTTC. Amino acids: CASSQDVGAGETQYF. Full variable domain (outside the CDR3, taken from reference TRBV5-5 and TRBJ2-5): DAGVTQSPTHLIKTRGQQVTLRCSPISGHKSVSWYQQVLGQGPQFIFQYYEKEERGRGNFPDRFSARQFPNYSSELNVNALLLGDSALYLCASSQDVGAGETQYFGPGTRLLVL.

The chain couples TRBV15 to TRBJ2-1, with D unresolved. There are 12 residues in the CDR3. Germline CDR1 LNHNV, CDR2 YYDKDF (reference sequence). V lost 6 bases to trimming and J lost 3 bases, with 6 bases between them. The CDR3 nucleotides read TGTGCCACCAGTCTAGGCTACAATGAGCAGTTCTTC. It encodes CATSLGYNEQFF.

V and J are TRBV29-1 and TRBJ2-7; 9 bases are a match to TRBD1. The ends lost 3 bases at V and 4 bases at J; junction bases unmatched: 4. Germline values: CDR1 SQVTM, CDR2 ANQGSEA. The CDR3 runs to 13 residues. In nucleotides, the CDR3 is TGCAGCGTTGAGGGACAGGGAAAATACGAGCAGTACTTC. It specifies CSVEGQGKYEQYF.

The chain carries TRBV5-1 and TRBJ2-3, with TRBD2 identical over 11 bases. In germline, CDR1 is SGHRS, CDR2 YFSETQ. V gave up 5 bases and J gave up 4 bases; unmatched junction bases: 15. This CDR3 has 18 amino acids. The CDR3 DNA reads as TGCGCCAGCAGAACACTAGCGGGAGAAGGGAAGAGCCCAGATACGCAGTATTTT. Amino acid sequence: CASRTLAGEGKSPDTQYF.

The chain joins TRBV5-1 to TRBJ2-1; D is undetermined. Germline V CDR1 and CDR2: SGHRS, YFSETQ. The CDR3 contains 12 residues. The V end was cut by 4 bases, the J end by 8 bases, with 10 bases between. The CDR3 bases are TGCGCCAGCAGCCCTACAATGGATGAGCAGTTCTTC. This codes for CASSPTMDEQFF.

The chain links TRBV28 to TRBJ2-5, with 7 nucleotides matching TRBD2. Germline CDR1 and CDR2: MDHEN and SYDVKM. The V and J ends lost 3 bases and 2 bases, in that order; junction bases with no gene match: 6. CDR3 size: 15 residues. CDR3 sequence: CASSFGSGGQETQYF. The CDR3 DNA sequence: TGTGCCAGCAGTTTCGGGTCGGGGGGTCAAGAGACCCAGTACTTC.

The chain has TRBV7-2 and TRBJ2-1; perhaps TRBD2 as D (6 bases). This CDR3 has 15 residues. With 1 base removed from V and 4 bases from J, the gap between germline ends came to 11 bases. Germline V gene data show CDR1 as SGHTA and CDR2 as FQGNSA. CDR3 sequence: CASSLEGGPYNEQFF. The CDR3 DNA is TGTGCCAGCAGCTTAGAGGGAGGACCATACAATGAGCAGTTCTTC. Supplemented by reference TRBV7-2 and TRBJ2-1, the full variable domain reads GAGVSQSPSNKVTEKGKDVELRCDPISGHTALYWYRQSLGQGLEFLIYFQGNSAPDKSGLPSDRFSAERTGGSVSTLTIQRTQQEDSAVYLCASSLEGGPYNEQFFGPGTRLTVL.

J is TRBJ2-7 and V is TRBV7-8, with a possible D match to TRBD2 (6 bases). The germline gives CDR1 SGHVS, CDR2 FQNEAQ. V was trimmed by 5 bases and J by 7 bases, leaving 24 bases between them. The CDR3 sequence is 16 residues long. The CDR3 spells CASSPRNRDGAGEQYF. Written as DNA, the CDR3 is TGTGCCAGCAGCCCACGCAACCGGGACGGCGCGGGGGAGCAGTACTTC. The whole variable domain, remainder taken from reference TRBV7-8 and TRBJ2-7, is GAGVSQSPRYKVAKRGQDVALRCDPISGHVSLFWYQQALGQGPEFLTYFQNEAQLDKSGLPSDRFFAERPEGSVSTLKIQRTQQEDSAVYLCASSPRNRDGAGEQYFGPGTRLTVT.

The chain joins TRBV2 to TRBJ2-6; D is unresolved. V lost 7 bases, J lost 0 bases, and 13 bases lay in between. CDR1 SNHLY and CDR2 FYNNEI come from the germline V gene. The CDR3 runs to 16 residues. The CDR3 DNA follows: TGTGCCAGCACACAGAAGGTTAGCTCTGGGGCCAACGTCCTGACTTTC. It yields the protein CASTQKVSSGANVLTF.

The chain links TRBV2 to TRBJ2-7; no definite D call. The V gene's germline CDR1 is SNHLY and CDR2 FYNNEI. The CDR3 is 12 amino acids. Trimming took 7 bases from V and 0 from J, leaving 7 bases between them. The CDR3 bases are TGTGCCAGCATCGGAATCTCCTACGAGCAGTACTTC. Amino acid sequence: CASIGISYEQYF.

The genes are TRBV19 and TRBJ1-2; 7 bases agree with TRBD1. CDR3 size: 15 residues. CDR1 and CDR2 (germline): LNHDA, SQIVND (reference sequence). V was clipped by 6 bases and J by 6 bases; unmatched bases: 13. The CDR3 DNA reads as TGTGCCAGTAGCGAGCCTAACAGGGGTTCGGATGGCTACACCTTC. Its protein product is CASSEPNRGSDGYTF.

The V call is TRBV5-1, the J call TRBJ2-2; D might be TRBD1 (5 bases). V was pared by 0 bases and J by 0 bases, with 9 bases between. Germline lookup yields CDR1 SGHRS and CDR2 YFSETQ. CDR3 length: 16 residues. CDR3: CASSLGGAPNTGELFF. For the CDR3, the DNA is TGCGCCAGCAGCTTGGGTGGGGCCCCGAACACCGGGGAGCTGTTTTTT.

The chain employs TRBV12-5 and TRBJ1-2; D possibly corresponds to TRBD1 (6 bases). Trimming cost V 2 bases and J 4 bases, with 20 bases left between them. The CDR3 loop spans 17 amino acids. Germline V gene data show CDR1 as LGHNT and CDR2 as FRNRAP. CDR3 region: CASGLTRLGGLGYGYTF. In nucleotides, the CDR3 is TGTGCTAGTGGTTTGACCCGCCTGGGGGGGCTTGGCTATGGCTACACCTTC.

J is TRBJ1-3 and V is TRBV7-4; D unclear. Per the germline V gene, CDR1 is SGHVT and CDR2 is SQSDAQ. The CDR3 loop spans 15 amino acids. V was pared by 3 bases and J by 3 bases, with 12 bases between. The CDR3 sequence is CASSFGVMDGNTIYF. The CDR3 region has the DNA TGTGCCAGCAGCTTTGGGGTTATGGATGGAAACACCATATATTTT. The variable domain in full, with the rest retrieved from reference TRBV7-4 and TRBJ1-3, is GAGVSQSPRYKVAKRGRDVALRCDSISGHVTLYWYRQTLGQGSEVLTYSQSDAQRDKSGRPSGRFSAERPERSVSTLKIQRTEQGDSAVYLCASSFGVMDGNTIYFGEGSWLTVV.

The chain couples TRBV7-8 to TRBJ2-7, with 8 bases fitting TRBD2. The CDR3 spans 15 residues. The V and J ends lost 1 base and 0 bases, in that order; junction bases with no gene match: 2. Germline lookup yields CDR1 SGHVS and CDR2 FQNEAQ. The DNA of the CDR3 is TGTGCCAGCAGCTTAGGAGCGGGGGTCTCCTACGAGCAGTACTTC. Residues: CASSLGAGVSYEQYF.

The chain combines TRBV27 with TRBJ2-5; 7 bases agree with TRBD2. J was trimmed by 4 bases and V by 2 bases; bases with no gene match: 4. The CDR3 spans 14 residues. CDR1 is MNHEY, CDR2 SMNVEV, per germline (reference sequence). CDR3 bases: TGTGCCAGCAGTTTAGCGGGAGCGGGAGAGACCCAGTACTTC. It codes for CASSLAGAGETQYF.

The genes are TRBV14 and TRBJ1-1, with D unclear. Trimming stripped 0 bases from V and 1 base from J, with 12 bases between. There are 16 residues in the CDR3. Looked up from germline, CDR1 is SGHDN and CDR2 is FVKESK. The CDR3 here is CASSQDGVSPNTEAFF. CDR3 bases: TGTGCCAGCAGCCAAGACGGAGTTAGCCCGAACACTGAAGCTTTCTTT.

The chain carries TRBV6-4 and TRBJ1-1; a weak D match, TRBD1 (5 bases). With 7 bases removed from V and 8 bases from J, the gap between germline ends came to 14 bases. The CDR3 loop spans 12 amino acids. The germline V gene has CDR1 MRHNA and CDR2 SNTAGT. CDR3: CASTRQRREAFF. In nucleotides, the CDR3 is TGTGCCAGCACCCGACAGCGAAGAGAAGCTTTCTTT.

This rearrangement joins TRBV6-2 or TRBV6-3 to TRBJ1-2, with no clear D. Germline CDR1 is MNHEY and CDR2 is SVGEGT. V was pared by 0 bases and J by 2 bases, with 10 bases between. The CDR3 extends over 15 amino acids. The CDR3 DNA follows: TGTGCCAGCAGTTACTCTGGCCTGATCAACTATGGCTACACCTTC. Translated: CASSYSGLINYGYTF.

This sequence joins TRBV28 and TRBJ2-5; 14 bases map to TRBD2. CDR1 MDHEN and CDR2 SYDVKM come from the germline V gene. The CDR3 covers 15 residues. The trim removed 6 bases at V and 3 bases at J, leaving 3 bases unmatched. The CDR3 coding sequence is TGTGCCAGCAGCCCGGGACTAGCGGGAGAAGAGACCCAGTACTTC. Its translation is CASSPGLAGEETQYF.

The chain links TRBV6-5 to TRBJ1-1; no clear D gene. The CDR3 contains 12 residues. V was clipped by 4 bases and J by 10 bases, with 13 bases between them. Germline V CDR1 and CDR2: MNHEY, SVGAGI. CDR3 amino acids: CASSSGTLRAFF. The CDR3 DNA reads TGTGCCAGCAGTTCGGGCACTTTAAGAGCTTTCTTT.

The V gene is TRBV7-9, the J gene TRBJ1-1, with D possibly matching TRBD1 (6 bases). Germline loops: CDR1 SEHNR, CDR2 FQNEAQ (reference sequence). This CDR3 is 16 amino acids long. Trimming cost V 2 bases and J 3 bases, with 16 bases left between them. The CDR3 nucleotides are TGTGCCAGCAGCTTATTTTGGGGGCCAGACGACACTGAAGCTTTCTTT. The encoded protein is CASSLFWGPDDTEAFF.

This rearrangement joins TRBV11-3 to TRBJ2-5; 9 bases line up with TRBD2. V shed 7 bases, J shed 5 bases, and the junction held 11 bases outside the gene matches. CDR3 length: 15 amino acids. From germline, CDR1 is SGHNT and CDR2 YENEEA. The CDR3 bases are TGTGCCAGCACCACTCGCGGGGGGGCTTGGGAGACCCAGTACTTC. Amino acid sequence: CASTTRGGAWETQYF.

This chain connects TRBV5-4 to TRBJ2-7; D is unresolved. The V gene lost 0 bases and the J gene lost 7 bases, with 5 bases spanning the gap. Germline loops: CDR1 SGHNT, CDR2 YYREEE (reference sequence). The CDR3 length is 11 residues. The CDR3 nucleotides read TGTGCCAGCAGCTTGGGGCCGGAGCAGTACTTC. Its protein product is CASSLGPEQYF.

The V call is TRBV9, the J call TRBJ2-2, with D maybe TRBD2 (5 bases). CDR3 length: 12 amino acids. The germline CDR1 and CDR2 sequences are SGDLS and YYNGEE. V was trimmed by 0 bases and J by 9 bases, leaving 6 bases between them. The chain's CDR3 is CASSVGGRELFF. CDR3 DNA: TGTGCCAGCAGCGTAGGAGGGCGGGAGCTGTTTTTT. The variable domain in full, completed from reference TRBV9 and TRBJ2-2, reads DSGVTQTPKHLITATGQRVTLRCSPRSGDLSVYWYQQSLDQGLQFLIQYYNGEERAKGNILERFSAQQFPDLHSELNLSSLELGDSALYFCASSVGGRELFFGEGSRLTVL.

The chain couples TRBV28 to TRBJ1-1; the D gene is possibly TRBD1 (5 bases). Germline V gives CDR1 MDHEN, CDR2 SYDVKM. The length of the CDR3 is 15 residues. Trimming stripped 3 bases from V and 4 bases from J, with 15 bases between. CDR3 sequence: CASSFSTRGSTEAFF. The CDR3, as DNA: TGTGCCAGCAGTTTCAGCACACGGGGGAGCACTGAAGCTTTCTTT.

The rearrangement links TRBV6-6 to TRBJ1-1; D uncertain. V was shortened by 0 bases and J by 8 bases, with 7 bases between the two germline ends. CDR3 length: 12 amino acids. From germline, CDR1 is MNHNY and CDR2 SVGAGI (reference sequence). Written as DNA, the CDR3 is TGTGCCAGCAGTTACTCGCCGGGAGAAGCTTTCTTT. Its translation: CASSYSPGEAFF.

This chain connects TRBV3-1 (or the pseudogene TRBV3-2) to TRBJ1-2, with D tentatively TRBD1 (5 bases). The germline V gene has CDR1 LGHDT and CDR2 YNNKEL (reference sequence). This CDR3 is built from 15 residues. V lost 4 bases and J lost 3, with 15 bases in between. CDR3 DNA sequence: TGTGCCAGCAGCCCCGCGGCAGGGCAGTACTATGGCTACACCTTC. Residues: CASSPAAGQYYGYTF.

The rearrangement links TRBV6-5 to TRBJ1-2; 7 bases match TRBD1. Germline V gene lookup returns CDR1 MNHEY and CDR2 SVGAGI. Trimming at V came to 6 bases and at J to 2 bases, leaving 9 bases not matched to a gene. This CDR3 has 15 residues. The CDR3 region has the DNA TGTGCCAGCAGGTCTTACAGGGGCTCAAACTATGGCTACACCTTC. Translated, it gives CASRSYRGSNYGYTF.